The 2 T cell receptor beta chains below were found in one sample sequenced in a study of blood T cell repertoires in COVID-19. Produced via immunoSEQ multiplex PCR; TCRdb's table is partial and in-frame only. The table records under 250,000 clones, under 90% of them present only once. What was sequenced was PBMCs or T cells enriched from blood (not recorded which). Receptors originate from a woman aged 55-69 years who had recovered from COVID-19.

The CDR3: CASSSREENTGELFF. The CDR3 nucleotides read TGTGCCAGCAGTTCCCGGGAAGAGAACACCGGGGAGCTGTTTTTT. V and J are TRBV6-2 or TRBV6-3 and TRBJ2-2, with D possibly TRBD2 on 5 matching bases. The germline V and J ends were trimmed by 4 bases and 1 base, with 10 bases remaining between them. CDR3 length: 15 residues. The V gene's germline CDR1 is MNHEY and CDR2 SVGEGT.

The chain uses TRBV6-4 and TRBJ2-3; D gene unclear. In germline, CDR1 is MRHNA, CDR2 SNTAGT. V was trimmed by 4 bases and J by 2 bases, leaving 10 bases between them. The CDR3 has 14 residues. The CDR3 loop is CASSGSEHTDTQYF. The CDR3 region has the DNA TGTGCCAGCAGTGGGAGCGAACACACAGATACGCAGTATTTT.